A single sample is the source of the 21 T cell receptor beta chains below, sequenced in a study of cytomegalovirus exposure and HLA in healthy donors. 60 Vbeta and 13 Jbeta primers were used in PCR. Using immunoSEQ multiplex PCR, the repertoire was profiled, and TCRdb retains in-frame clones only, with some absent. In the table there are approximately 160,000 clones, around 80% of which are singletons. Sequenced input: PBMCs. These TCRs come from a man between 25 and 39 years old in good health and CMV-seropositive.

This clone turned up a few times. This sequence joins TRBV7-6 and TRBJ2-7; 7 nucleotides line up with TRBD1. In germline, CDR1 is SGHVS, CDR2 FNYEAQ. The CDR3 length is 13 residues. V lost 2 bases, J lost 5 bases, and 3 bases stayed unmatched. As DNA, the CDR3 is TGTGCCAGCAGCTTAACAGGGGTGGACGAGCAGTACTTC. The encoded protein is CASSLTGVDEQYF.

J is TRBJ2-5 and V is TRBV5-1; 7 positions match TRBD2. Germline CDR1 reads SGHRS; CDR2 reads YFSETQ. V shed 3 bases, J shed 3 bases, and the junction held 11 bases outside the gene matches. The CDR3 is made up of 16 amino acids. CDR3 DNA sequence: TGCGCCAGCAGCTGGGGATTAGGGAGGGGTGAAGAGACCCAGTACTTC. This sequence encodes CASSWGLGRGEETQYF.

The chain carries TRBV14 and TRBJ2-3; maybe TRBD1 (5 bases). Germline CDR1 reads SGHDN; CDR2 reads FVKESK. V was cut by 1 base and J by 8 bases, with 22 bases left in between. This CDR3 contains 17 residues. The CDR3 nucleotides read TGTGCCAGCAGCCAAGTTCAACAGGCGATACGCAGTACTACGCAGTATTTT. Amino acids: CASSQVQQAIRSTTQYF.

The V and J genes are TRBV11-2 and TRBJ2-7, with D maybe TRBD2 (5 bases). V lost 7 bases to trimming and J lost 1 base, with 11 bases between them. Looked up from germline, CDR1 is SGHAT and CDR2 is FQNNGV. The CDR3 spans 13 residues. This chain's CDR3 is CASTLTGSYEQYF. CDR3 bases: TGTGCCAGCACCCTGACGGGGTCCTACGAGCAGTACTTC.

The chain is built from TRBV7-9 and TRBJ1-5; D is unclear. CDR1 SEHNR and CDR2 FQNEAQ come from the germline V gene (reference sequence). V was shortened by 8 bases and J by 6 bases, with 14 bases between the two germline ends. The CDR3 spans 13 residues. The CDR3 loop reads CASSLEVGQPQHF. CDR3 bases: TGTGCCAGCTCCCTTGAGGTTGGTCAGCCCCAGCATTTT.

Note on this clone: Other DNA sequences in this specimen translate into the identical CDR3. The chain recombines TRBV28 with TRBJ2-3, with 7 bases identical to TRBD1. The CDR3 length is 14 residues. Germline V gene lookup returns CDR1 MDHEN and CDR2 SYDVKM. Trimming removed 5 bases from V and 1 base from J; junction bases left unmatched: 3. The CDR3 DNA follows: TGTGCCAGCAGTCGGGACAGACGCACAGATACGCAGTATTTT. This sequence encodes CASSRDRRTDTQYF.

The V gene is TRBV9, the J gene TRBJ1-5, with 10 nucleotides matching TRBD1. The CDR3 is 15 residues long. The ends lost 4 bases at V and 4 bases at J; junction bases unmatched: 5. Germline-derived CDR1 and CDR2 are SGDLS and YYNGEE. This CDR3 reads CASSKGTGANQPQHF. In DNA form, the CDR3 reads TGTGCCAGCAGCAAAGGGACAGGGGCGAATCAGCCCCAGCATTTT.

In the case of this clone: This same CDR3 is encoded by further DNA sequences in the sample. This CDR3 reads CASSSLPPTGLAPLHF. The CDR3 DNA sequence: TGTGCCAGCAGTTCCTTACCCCCGACAGGGCTGGCCCCCCTCCACTTT. This chain links TRBV28 with TRBJ1-6, with 7 bases matching TRBD1. Trimming took 4 bases from V and 13 from J; bases not matched to a gene: 16. Germline CDR1 MDHEN, CDR2 SYDVKM. This CDR3 region has 16 residues. The full variable domain, with the rest looked up from reference TRBV28 and TRBJ1-6, is DVKVTQSSRYLVKRTGEKVFLECVQDMDHENMFWYRQDPGLGLRLIYFSYDVKMKEKGDIPEGYSVSREKKERFSLILESASTNQTSMYLCASSSLPPTGLAPLHFGNGTRLTVT.

The V gene is TRBV12-5, the J gene TRBJ2-7; the match to TRBD2 covers 7 bases. With 4 bases clipped from V and 0 bases from J, the junction kept 12 bases outside the gene matches. CDR1 is LGHNT, CDR2 FRNRAP, per germline. This CDR3 contains 17 residues. CDR3 DNA: TGTGCTAGTGGTTACCTCACCGAGCGGGATAACTCCTACGAGCAGTACTTC. This codes for CASGYLTERDNSYEQYF.

The CDR3 reads CAWSVLPGGLNEQFF. The CDR3 DNA reads TGTGCCTGGAGTGTACTGCCGGGGGGCCTAAATGAGCAGTTCTTC. V usage is TRBV30 and J usage is TRBJ2-1, with a possible D match to TRBD2 (7 bases). Trimming took 0 bases from V and 7 from J, leaving 16 bases between them. The length of the CDR3 is 15 residues. Germline loops: CDR1 GTSNPN, CDR2 SVGIG (reference sequence). The entire variable domain, with the rest obtained from reference TRBV30 and TRBJ2-1, is as follows: SQTIHQWPATLVQPVGSPLSLECTVEGTSNPNLYWYRQAAGRGLQLLFYSVGIGQISSEVPQNLSASRPQDRQFILSSKKLLLSDSGFYLCAWSVLPGGLNEQFFGPGTRLTVL.

The chain joins TRBV20-1 to TRBJ1-5; D might be TRBD1 (5 bases). V gave up 6 bases and J gave up 2 bases, with 5 bases separating them. Germline CDR1 DFQATT, CDR2 SNEGSKA (reference sequence). The CDR3 contains 11 residues. The CDR3 bases are TGCAGTGCACAGGGCAATCAGCCCCAGCATTTT. Its translation: CSAQGNQPQHF.

The rearrangement links TRBV6-1 to TRBJ2-3; tentative D call: TRBD2 (5 bases). Germline CDR1 and CDR2: MNHNS and SASEGT. The CDR3 extends over 15 amino acids. V lost 4 bases and J lost 5, with 16 bases in between. This CDR3 is CASSVLTRIEDTQYF. CDR3 coding DNA: TGTGCCAGCAGTGTTTTAACTAGAATCGAAGATACGCAGTATTTT.

V gene TRBV10-2 combines with J gene TRBJ2-5; 7 positions match TRBD1. The CDR3 is 14 amino acids. Looked up from germline, CDR1 is WSHSY and CDR2 is SAAADI. Trimming at V came to 4 bases and at J to 4 bases, leaving 6 bases not matched to a gene. The chain's CDR3 is CASSVLTGIETQYF. The CDR3, as DNA: TGCGCCAGCAGTGTCCTGACAGGGATAGAGACCCAGTACTTC.

As for this clone: At one end, the junction sequence differs from germline, possibly due to a read error. The chain uses TRBV7-9 and TRBJ1-1; D not resolved. CDR1 and CDR2 from the germline V gene are SEHNR and FQNEAQ (reference sequence). The CDR3 is 13 residues long. The DNA for the CDR3 is TGTTCCAGCAGCTTAGAACAGACCACTGAAGCTTTCTTT. This sequence encodes CSSSLEQTTEAFF. The full variable domain, in which reference TRBV7-9 and TRBJ1-1 provide the parts outside the CDR3, is DTGVSQNPRHKITKRGQNVTFRCDPISEHNRLYWYRQTLGQGPEFLTYFQNEAQLEKSRLLSDRFSAERPKGSFSTLEIQRTEQGDSAMYLCSSSLEQTTEAFFGQGTRLTVV.

The genes are TRBV28 and TRBJ1-6, with a tentative D call TRBD1 (5 bases). The V gene lost 5 bases and the J gene lost 7 bases, with 12 bases spanning the gap. Germline loops: CDR1 MDHEN, CDR2 SYDVKM. This CDR3 is 14 amino acids long. The CDR3 DNA reads TGTGCCAGCAGTCCTGGGACTGCGAATTCACCCCTCCACTTT. Amino acids: CASSPGTANSPLHF.

V and J are TRBV9 and TRBJ2-3, with D perhaps matching TRBD1 (6 bases). Germline assignment: CDR1 SGDLS and CDR2 YYNGEE. V shed 4 bases and J shed 2 bases, with 20 bases lying between them. This CDR3 is 17 amino acids long. CDR3 bases: TGTGCCAGCAGCTCACGGGTTGCGGACAGTCCCACAGATACGCAGTATTTT. The encoded protein is CASSSRVADSPTDTQYF.

This rearrangement joins TRBV2 to TRBJ1-5; 8 bases fit TRBD1. J was trimmed by 2 bases and V by 5 bases; bases with no gene match: 5. There are 15 residues in the CDR3. CDR1 and CDR2 from the germline V gene are SNHLY and FYNNEI. CDR3 DNA: TGTGCCAGCAGTTACAGGGGGGAAGGCAATCAGCCCCAGCATTTT. It yields the protein CASSYRGEGNQPQHF.

This sequence joins TRBV5-1 and TRBJ2-7, with TRBD1 matching over 8 bases. The CDR3 loop spans 14 amino acids. Germline V gives CDR1 SGHRS, CDR2 YFSETQ. V shed 4 bases and J 7 bases; nucleotides not matched to a gene: 10. The CDR3 nucleotides are TGCGCCAGCAGCGGCAGGGGGCTTGATGGTGAGCAGTACTTC. Translation: CASSGRGLDGEQYF.

J is TRBJ2-5 and V is TRBV12-5; 15 positions agree with TRBD2. This CDR3 region has 17 residues. Germline V gene data show CDR1 as LGHNT and CDR2 as FRNRAP. The trim removed 5 bases at V and 4 bases at J, leaving 8 bases unmatched. As DNA, the CDR3 is TGTGCTAGTGGTCAGGGACTAGCGGGAGGTCACGGAGAGACCCAGTACTTC. It codes for CASGQGLAGGHGETQYF.

This clone was seen just once. This chain joins TRBV5-4 and TRBJ2-1; tentative D call: TRBD2 (5 bases). V lost 1 base and J lost 8, with 16 bases in between. This CDR3 comprises 15 residues. CDR1 and CDR2 from the germline V gene are SGHNT and YYREEE (reference sequence). CDR3 sequence reads: CASSLQNRRFDEQFF. In nucleotides, the CDR3 is TGTGCCAGCAGCTTGCAGAACCGGAGGTTCGATGAGCAGTTCTTC.

V gene TRBV18 combines with J gene TRBJ2-6; D is possibly TRBD1 (5 bases). Germline V gene lookup returns CDR1 KGHSH and CDR2 LQKENI. V lost 5 bases and J lost 1, with 9 bases in between. The CDR3 covers 15 residues. The CDR3 sequence: CASSSTGSGANVLTF. The CDR3 nucleotides are TGTGCCAGCTCATCCACAGGTTCTGGGGCCAACGTCCTGACTTTC.